This T cell receptor beta chain was sequenced during a study of blood T cell repertoires in COVID-19. As for the study in general: From T cells, B-cell-depleted T cells, or PBMCs came the material, which was cDNA or gDNA.

Germline CDR1 and CDR2: SGHAT and FQNNGV. The CDR3 has 15 amino acids. The ends lost 5 bases at V and 1 base at J; junction bases unmatched: 2. Only in-frame clones appear in the TCRdb table, and some are missing; sequencing was by immunoSEQ multiplex PCR. The sample includes roughly 360,000 clones, roughly 77% of them seen just once. Material for sequencing was peripheral blood. This TCR was sampled from a human donor with acute or convalescent COVID-19. The donor label of this sample is uncertain. This chain uses TRBV11-2 with TRBJ2-2; 9 nucleotides line up with TRBD2. As DNA, the CDR3 is TGTGCCAGCAGCCAACTAGCGGGGAACACCGGGGAGCTGTTTTTT. This translates into CASSQLAGNTGELFF.